A selection of T cell receptor beta chains follows, all from one sample in a study of control samples from healthy donors and cancer patients. Here immunoSEQ multiplex PCR was the method, and the copy in TCRdb shows in-frame clones only, minus some. The data hold 80,000 to 100,000 clones, with 70% to 90% observed a single time. Sequenced material: blood. These receptor sequences come from a young man in good health. Both conserved end residues are trimmed from each CDR3. The order of the fields is clone size, CDR3 length, V gene, J gene, D gene, CDR3 protein. D genes are given only for firm matches. Size is omitted from some rows. Given values are once, few, many or a class for expanded clones.

clone_size: .
cdr3_length: 13
v_call: TRBV5-1
j_call: TRBJ1-1
d_call: .
cdr3_aa: ASSLAALGDTEAF

clone_size: .
cdr3_length: 15
v_call: TRBV4-2
j_call: TRBJ2-4
d_call: .
cdr3_aa: ASSQELYIRDINIQY

clone_size: .
cdr3_length: 11
v_call: TRBV5-4
j_call: TRBJ1-1
d_call: .
cdr3_aa: ASSWRGSTEAF

clone_size: .
cdr3_length: 15
v_call: TRBV3-1/TRBV3-2
j_call: TRBJ1-4
d_call: TRBD1
cdr3_aa: ASSQSLNRGPLEKLF

clone_size: .
cdr3_length: 12
v_call: TRBV9
j_call: TRBJ2-5
d_call: .
cdr3_aa: ASSVMGLEETQY

clone_size: once
cdr3_length: 12
v_call: TRBV30
j_call: TRBJ2-3
d_call: .
cdr3_aa: AWSSYASTDTQY

clone_size: .
cdr3_length: 15
v_call: TRBV3-1/TRBV3-2
j_call: TRBJ1-5
d_call: .
cdr3_aa: ASSQFGSLTSNQPQH

clone_size: .
cdr3_length: 14
v_call: TRBV24-1
j_call: TRBJ1-5
d_call: TRBD1
cdr3_aa: ATSEWGQYSNQPQH

clone_size: .
cdr3_length: 15
v_call: TRBV7-8
j_call: TRBJ2-6
d_call: TRBD1
cdr3_aa: ASSINTGDSGANVLT

clone_size: .
cdr3_length: 13
v_call: TRBV27
j_call: TRBJ2-1
d_call: .
cdr3_aa: ASNQGGVSYNEQF

clone_size: .
cdr3_length: 15
v_call: TRBV23-1
j_call: TRBJ2-6
d_call: .
cdr3_aa: ASSQGAGNSGANVLT

clone_size: .
cdr3_length: 10
v_call: TRBV6-6
j_call: TRBJ2-5
d_call: TRBD1
cdr3_aa: ARPGGRETQY

clone_size: .
cdr3_length: 13
v_call: TRBV9
j_call: TRBJ2-7
d_call: TRBD1
cdr3_aa: ASSVGDRGRNEQY

clone_size: .
cdr3_length: 10
v_call: TRBV12-5
j_call: TRBJ2-2
d_call: .
cdr3_aa: ASGFYGGELF

clone_size: .
cdr3_length: 13
v_call: TRBV28
j_call: TRBJ2-7
d_call: TRBD1
cdr3_aa: ASSYPGGKGNEQY

clone_size: once
cdr3_length: 12
v_call: TRBV28
j_call: TRBJ1-5
d_call: .
cdr3_aa: ASSLWGRPRPQH

clone_size: .
cdr3_length: 12
v_call: TRBV25-1
j_call: TRBJ2-2
d_call: .
cdr3_aa: ATRTPWSTGELF

clone_size: once
cdr3_length: 11
v_call: TRBV24-1
j_call: TRBJ1-2
d_call: .
cdr3_aa: ATSDGTAYGYT

clone_size: .
cdr3_length: 14
v_call: TRBV5-1
j_call: TRBJ1-4
d_call: TRBD1
cdr3_aa: ASSLAGQRNNEKLF

clone_size: .
cdr3_length: 12
v_call: TRBV6-2/TRBV6-3
j_call: TRBJ1-5
d_call: .
cdr3_aa: ASSLPLRNQPQH

clone_size: .
cdr3_length: 14
v_call: TRBV7-9
j_call: TRBJ2-2
d_call: .
cdr3_aa: ASSLAGLAVTGELF

clone_size: few
cdr3_length: 14
v_call: TRBV27
j_call: TRBJ2-1
d_call: TRBD2
cdr3_aa: ASSPRGGRPLDEQF

clone_size: once
cdr3_length: 15
v_call: TRBV7-3
j_call: TRBJ2-1
d_call: .
cdr3_aa: ASSLMSALSSYNEQF

clone_size: .
cdr3_length: 12
v_call: TRBV29-1
j_call: TRBJ1-1
d_call: .
cdr3_aa: SVDISGMNTEAF

clone_size: .
cdr3_length: 15
v_call: TRBV10-1
j_call: TRBJ2-3
d_call: TRBD2
cdr3_aa: ASSESRGSGRLDTQY

clone_size: .
cdr3_length: 13
v_call: TRBV6-5
j_call: TRBJ1-2
d_call: TRBD1
cdr3_aa: ASSYRAGGSWGYT

clone_size: once
cdr3_length: 13
v_call: TRBV6-4
j_call: TRBJ2-1
d_call: .
cdr3_aa: ASSDSGASYNEQF

clone_size: once
cdr3_length: 12
v_call: TRBV7-2
j_call: TRBJ1-3
d_call: TRBD1
cdr3_aa: ASSLDRVGNTIY

clone_size: .
cdr3_length: 12
v_call: TRBV11-3
j_call: TRBJ1-6
d_call: TRBD1
cdr3_aa: ASSLVGTGSPLH

clone_size: once
cdr3_length: 11
v_call: TRBV24-1
j_call: TRBJ2-3
d_call: .
cdr3_aa: ATSPASTDTQY

clone_size: .
cdr3_length: 10
v_call: TRBV20-1
j_call: TRBJ2-1
d_call: .
cdr3_aa: SASWVNNEQF

clone_size: .
cdr3_length: 11
v_call: TRBV7-9
j_call: TRBJ1-2
d_call: .
cdr3_aa: ASSSWDNGGYT

clone_size: .
cdr3_length: 14
v_call: TRBV6-1
j_call: TRBJ2-3
d_call: TRBD2
cdr3_aa: ASSEPGLAGPDTQY

clone_size: .
cdr3_length: 15
v_call: TRBV5-1
j_call: TRBJ1-1
d_call: .
cdr3_aa: ASSLAAVGKTHDEAF

clone_size: .
cdr3_length: 13
v_call: TRBV25-1
j_call: TRBJ2-5
d_call: TRBD2
cdr3_aa: ASSDLLTSAETQY

clone_size: few
cdr3_length: 11
v_call: TRBV7-6
j_call: TRBJ2-7
d_call: .
cdr3_aa: ASSFAGVSEQY